Below are 8 T cell receptor beta chains sequenced from a single sample in a study of blood T cell repertoires in COVID-19. Here immunoSEQ multiplex PCR was the method, and the copy in TCRdb shows in-frame clones only, minus some. The sample consists of 45,000 to 70,000 clones, approximately 80% of them appearing once. Material: peripheral blood. These receptors were collected from a man in his 60s with acute or convalescent COVID-19.

The chain carries TRBV19 and TRBJ1-6, with 10 bases matching TRBD1. The CDR3 spans 17 residues. The ends lost 7 bases at V and 9 bases at J; junction bases unmatched: 15. Germline CDR1 is LNHDA and CDR2 is SQIVND (reference sequence). The CDR3 sequence is CASKILGQGSTTSPLHF. The CDR3 DNA is TGTGCCAGTAAAATCCTGGGACAGGGGTCTACTACTTCACCCCTCCACTTT.

The rearrangement uses TRBV5-1 and TRBJ1-1, with 7 bases lining up with TRBD1. The CDR3 sequence is 14 residues long. V lost 5 bases to trimming and J lost 1 base; unmatched junction nucleotides: 5. Per germline, CDR1 SGHRS and CDR2 YFSETQ. CDR3 loop: CASRLTGPNTEAFF. DNA for the CDR3: TGCGCCAGCAGACTGACAGGGCCGAACACTGAAGCTTTCTTT.

The rearrangement uses TRBV3-1 (or the pseudogene TRBV3-2) and TRBJ2-7, with 7 bases that match TRBD2. Germline V gene lookup returns CDR1 LGHDT and CDR2 YNNKEL (reference sequence). V lost 0 bases, J lost 7 bases, and 18 bases stayed unmatched. The CDR3 loop spans 18 amino acids. In DNA form, the CDR3 reads TGTGCCAGCAGCCAAGAGAATAGGAGGCTAGCGGAGTTGGGAGAGCAGTACTTC. Residues: CASSQENRRLAELGEQYF.

J is TRBJ1-1 and V is TRBV19, with TRBD1 as a possible D gene (6 bases). The CDR3 runs 13 residues. Germline CDR1 LNHDA, CDR2 SQIVND (reference sequence). V was shortened by 9 bases and J by 6 bases, with 17 bases between the two germline ends. CDR3 sequence (DNA): TGTGCCAGCCGACAGGCCAAAAATGCTGAAGCTTTCTTT. It codes for CASRQAKNAEAFF. Using reference TRBV19 and TRBJ1-1 for the parts outside the CDR3, the full variable domain is DGGITQSPKYLFRKEGQNVTLSCEQNLNHDAMYWYRQDPGQGLRLIYYSQIVNDFQKGDIAEGYSVSREKKESFPLTVTSAQKNPTAFYLCASRQAKNAEAFFGQGTRLTVV.

This chain uses TRBV6-4 with TRBJ2-3; D is possibly TRBD1 (7 bases). Germline assignment: CDR1 MRHNA and CDR2 SNTAGT. The CDR3 has 14 amino acids. The V gene lost 3 bases and the J gene lost 3 bases, with 10 bases spanning the gap. The CDR3 here is CASSEQGRTDTQYF. CDR3 nucleotides: TGTGCCAGCAGTGAACAGGGGAGGACAGATACGCAGTATTTT.

The J gene is TRBJ2-2, the V gene TRBV4-2; 10 bases line up with TRBD2. The V segment lost 0 bases and the J segment 5 bases; nucleotides outside the gene matches: 3. The CDR3 spans 16 residues. Germline V gives CDR1 LGHNA, CDR2 YNFKEQ. CDR3 amino acids: CASSQDLAGVTGELFF. The CDR3 bases are TGTGCCAGCAGCCAAGATCTAGCGGGGGTAACCGGGGAGCTGTTTTTT.

This clone showed up many times. The CDR3 coding sequence is TGTGCCAGCAGTGGGACAGGGGGCGATCAGTACTTC. Translation gives CASSGTGGDQYF. The rearrangement links TRBV2 to TRBJ2-7, with 11 bases that match TRBD1. Germline V gives CDR1 SNHLY, CDR2 FYNNEI. This CDR3 region has 12 residues. Trimming removed 4 bases from V and 10 bases from J; junction bases left unmatched: 3.

This clone was detected only once. This chain uses TRBV27 with TRBJ2-5, with D maybe TRBD2 (6 bases). The germline gives CDR1 MNHEY, CDR2 SMNVEV (reference sequence). Trimming removed 5 bases from V and 5 bases from J, with 15 bases in between. The CDR3 spans 14 residues. CDR3 bases: TGTGCCAGCAGTCCTCGGGGGTGGGGGGAGACCCAGTACTTC. As protein: CASSPRGWGETQYF.